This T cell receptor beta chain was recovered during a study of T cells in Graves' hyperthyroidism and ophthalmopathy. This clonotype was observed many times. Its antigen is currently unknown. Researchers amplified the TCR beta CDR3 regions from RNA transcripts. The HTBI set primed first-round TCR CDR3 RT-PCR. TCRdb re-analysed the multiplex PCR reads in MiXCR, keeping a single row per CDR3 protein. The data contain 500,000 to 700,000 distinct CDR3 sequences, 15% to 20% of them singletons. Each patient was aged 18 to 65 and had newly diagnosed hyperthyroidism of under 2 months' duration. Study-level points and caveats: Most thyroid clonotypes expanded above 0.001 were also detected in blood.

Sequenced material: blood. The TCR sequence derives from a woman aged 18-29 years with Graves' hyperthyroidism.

CDR3 sequence: CASSLNRVMEQYF. Here the CDR3 DNA reads TGTGCCAGCAGTCTAAACAGGGTGATGGAGCAGTACTTC. The rearrangement uses TRBV12-3 or TRBV12-4 and TRBJ2-7; tentatively, D is TRBD1 (6 bases). Trimming shortened V by 5 bases and J by 7 bases, and 15 bases separated the two germline ends. The CDR3 covers 13 residues.